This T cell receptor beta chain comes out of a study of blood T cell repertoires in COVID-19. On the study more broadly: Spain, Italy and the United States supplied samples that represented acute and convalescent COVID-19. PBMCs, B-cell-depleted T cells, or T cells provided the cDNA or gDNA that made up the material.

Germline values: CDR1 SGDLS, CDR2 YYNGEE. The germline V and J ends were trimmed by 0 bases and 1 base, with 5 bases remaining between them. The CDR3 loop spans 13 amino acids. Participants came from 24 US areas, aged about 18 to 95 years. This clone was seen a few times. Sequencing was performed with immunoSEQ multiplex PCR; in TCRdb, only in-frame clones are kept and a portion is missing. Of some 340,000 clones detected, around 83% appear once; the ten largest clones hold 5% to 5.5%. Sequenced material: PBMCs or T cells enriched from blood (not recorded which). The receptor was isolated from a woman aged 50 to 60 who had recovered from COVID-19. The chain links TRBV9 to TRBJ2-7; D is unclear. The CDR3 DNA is TGTGCCAGCAGCGTAGCCCCGTCCTACGAGCAGTACTTC. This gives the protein CASSVAPSYEQYF.